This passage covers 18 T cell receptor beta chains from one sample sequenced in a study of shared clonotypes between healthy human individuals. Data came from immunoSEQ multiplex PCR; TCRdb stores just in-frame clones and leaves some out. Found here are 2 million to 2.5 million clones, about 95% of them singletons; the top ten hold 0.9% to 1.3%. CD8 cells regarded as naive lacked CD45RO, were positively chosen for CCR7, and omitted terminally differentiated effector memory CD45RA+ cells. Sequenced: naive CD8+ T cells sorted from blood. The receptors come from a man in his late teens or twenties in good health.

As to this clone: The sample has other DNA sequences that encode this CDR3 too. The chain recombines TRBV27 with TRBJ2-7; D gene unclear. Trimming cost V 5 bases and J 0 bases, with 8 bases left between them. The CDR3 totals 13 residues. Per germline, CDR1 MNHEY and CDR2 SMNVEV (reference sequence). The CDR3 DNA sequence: TGTGCCAGCAGTCTGGGTCCCTCCTACGAGCAGTACTTC. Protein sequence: CASSLGPSYEQYF.

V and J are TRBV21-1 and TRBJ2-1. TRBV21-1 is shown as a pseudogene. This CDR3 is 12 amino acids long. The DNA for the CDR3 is TGTGCCAGCAGCCGCTCCCGGAAACAGCAGTTCTTC. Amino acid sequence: CASSRSRKQQFF.

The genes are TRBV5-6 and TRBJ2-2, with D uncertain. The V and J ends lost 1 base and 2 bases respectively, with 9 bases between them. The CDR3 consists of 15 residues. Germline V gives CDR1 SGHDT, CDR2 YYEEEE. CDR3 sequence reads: CASSLLTANTGELFF. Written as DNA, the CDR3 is TGTGCCAGCAGCTTGCTAACGGCTAACACCGGGGAGCTGTTTTTT.

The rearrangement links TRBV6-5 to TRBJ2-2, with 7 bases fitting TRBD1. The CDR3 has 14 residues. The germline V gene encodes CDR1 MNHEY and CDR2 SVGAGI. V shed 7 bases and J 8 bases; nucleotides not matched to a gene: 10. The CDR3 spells CASTVTGETGELFF. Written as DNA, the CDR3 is TGTGCCAGCACCGTAACAGGGGAAACGGGGGAGCTGTTTTTT.

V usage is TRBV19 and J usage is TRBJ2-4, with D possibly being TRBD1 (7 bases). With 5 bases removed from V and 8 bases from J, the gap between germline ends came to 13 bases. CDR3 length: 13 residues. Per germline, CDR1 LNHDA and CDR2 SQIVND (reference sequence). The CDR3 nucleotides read TGTGCCAGTAGTGCATCAGGGGGGTACATTCAGTACTTC. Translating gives CASSASGGYIQYF.

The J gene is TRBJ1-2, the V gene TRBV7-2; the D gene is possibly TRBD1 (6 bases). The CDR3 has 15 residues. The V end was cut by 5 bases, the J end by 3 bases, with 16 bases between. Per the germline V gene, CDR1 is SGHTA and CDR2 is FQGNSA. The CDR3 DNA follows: TGTGCCAGCAGCCCCTTGGCGGGGGGCCACTATGGCTACACCTTC. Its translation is CASSPLAGGHYGYTF.

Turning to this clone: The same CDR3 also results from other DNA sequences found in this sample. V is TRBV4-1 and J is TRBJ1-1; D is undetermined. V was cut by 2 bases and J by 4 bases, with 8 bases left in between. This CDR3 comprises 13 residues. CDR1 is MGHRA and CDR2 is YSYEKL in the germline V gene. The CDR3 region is CASSQLGSTEAFF. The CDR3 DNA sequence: TGCGCCAGCAGCCAACTGGGCAGCACTGAAGCTTTCTTT.

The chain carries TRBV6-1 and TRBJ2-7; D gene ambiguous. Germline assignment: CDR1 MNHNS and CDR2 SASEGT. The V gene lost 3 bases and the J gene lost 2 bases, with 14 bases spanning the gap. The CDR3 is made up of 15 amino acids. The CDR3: CASSDQQRRTYEQYF. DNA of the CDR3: TGTGCCAGCAGTGATCAGCAGAGAAGGACCTACGAGCAGTACTTC.

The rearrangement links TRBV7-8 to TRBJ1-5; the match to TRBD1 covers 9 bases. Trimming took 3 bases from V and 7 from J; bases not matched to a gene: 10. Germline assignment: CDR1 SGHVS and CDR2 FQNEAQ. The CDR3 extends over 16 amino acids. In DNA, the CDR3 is TGTGCCAGCAGCTTCCCTGGGACAGGGAGGGAACAGCCCCAGCATTTT. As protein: CASSFPGTGREQPQHF.

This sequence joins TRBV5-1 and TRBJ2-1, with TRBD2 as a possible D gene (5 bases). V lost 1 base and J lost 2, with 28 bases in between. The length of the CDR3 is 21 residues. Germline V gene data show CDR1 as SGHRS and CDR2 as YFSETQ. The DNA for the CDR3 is TGCGCCAGCAGCTTGACATATTCGGGGATACCTGGACCCGTAGCCTACAATGAGCAGTTCTTC. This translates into CASSLTYSGIPGPVAYNEQFF.

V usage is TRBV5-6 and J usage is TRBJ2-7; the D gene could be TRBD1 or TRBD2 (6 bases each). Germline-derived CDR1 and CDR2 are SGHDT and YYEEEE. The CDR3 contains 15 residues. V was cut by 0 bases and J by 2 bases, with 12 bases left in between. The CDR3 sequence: CASSLESRGPYEQYF. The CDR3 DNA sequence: TGTGCCAGCAGCTTGGAGTCTCGGGGGCCCTACGAGCAGTACTTC. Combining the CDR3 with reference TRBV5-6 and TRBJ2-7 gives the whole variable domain DAGVTQSPTHLIKTRGQQVTLRCSPKSGHDTVSWYQQALGQGPQFIFQYYEEEERQRGNFPDRFSGHQFPNYSSELNVNALLLGDSALYLCASSLESRGPYEQYFGPGTRLTVT.

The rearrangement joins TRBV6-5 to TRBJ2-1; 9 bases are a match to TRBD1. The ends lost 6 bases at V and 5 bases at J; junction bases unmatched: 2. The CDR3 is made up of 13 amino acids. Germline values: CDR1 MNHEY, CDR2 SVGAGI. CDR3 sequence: CASRRTGDNEQFF. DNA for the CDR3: TGTGCCAGCAGGCGGACAGGGGACAATGAGCAGTTCTTC.

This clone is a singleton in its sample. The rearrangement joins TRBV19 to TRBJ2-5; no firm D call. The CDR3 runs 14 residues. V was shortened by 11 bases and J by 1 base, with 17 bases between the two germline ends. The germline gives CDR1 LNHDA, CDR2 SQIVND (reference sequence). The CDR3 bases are TGTGCCCGTTCGTCTTTATTGGGCCAAGAGACCCAGTACTTC. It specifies CARSSLLGQETQYF.

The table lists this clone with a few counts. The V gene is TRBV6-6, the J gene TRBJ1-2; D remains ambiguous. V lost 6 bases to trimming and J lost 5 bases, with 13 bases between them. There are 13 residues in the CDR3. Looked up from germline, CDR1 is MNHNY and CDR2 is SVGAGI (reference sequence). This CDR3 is CASRPFEQYGYTF. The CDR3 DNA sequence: TGTGCCAGCAGACCATTTGAGCAGTATGGCTACACCTTC.

In nucleotides, the CDR3 is TGTGCCAGCAGCGTAGCTCAGCGGGAGACCCAGTACTTC. It codes for CASSVAQRETQYF. This sequence joins TRBV9 and TRBJ2-5; maybe TRBD2 (5 bases). CDR1 and CDR2 (germline): SGDLS, YYNGEE. Trimming shortened V by 0 bases and J by 5 bases, and 8 bases separated the two germline ends. This CDR3 region has 13 residues.

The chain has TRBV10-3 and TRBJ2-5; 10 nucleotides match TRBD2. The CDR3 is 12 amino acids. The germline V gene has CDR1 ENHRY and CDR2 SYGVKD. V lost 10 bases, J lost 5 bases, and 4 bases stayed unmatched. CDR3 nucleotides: TGTGCCACAGCGGGGGGGCAGGAGACCCAGTACTTC. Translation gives CATAGGQETQYF.

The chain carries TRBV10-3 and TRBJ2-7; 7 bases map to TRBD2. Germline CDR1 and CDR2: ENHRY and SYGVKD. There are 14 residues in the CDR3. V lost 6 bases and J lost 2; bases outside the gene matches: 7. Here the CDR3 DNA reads TGTGCCATCAGGCCGGGACTACCACCCTACGAGCAGTACTTC. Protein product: CAIRPGLPPYEQYF.

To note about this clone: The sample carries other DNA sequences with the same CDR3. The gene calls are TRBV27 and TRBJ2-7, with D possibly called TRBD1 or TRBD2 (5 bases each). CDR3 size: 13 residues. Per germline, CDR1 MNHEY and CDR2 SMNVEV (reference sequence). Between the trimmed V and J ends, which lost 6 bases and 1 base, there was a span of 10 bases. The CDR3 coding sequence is TGTGCCAGCAGCCCCGGGACGTCCTACGAGCAGTACTTC. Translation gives CASSPGTSYEQYF.